These T cell receptor beta chains were read from a single sample in a study of T cells in Graves' hyperthyroidism and ophthalmopathy. TCRdb passed the multiplex PCR reads through MiXCR, listing each CDR3 protein once. Of fewer than 700,000 distinct CDR3 sequences listed, about 16% are singletons. The specimen was blood. The receptors derive from a woman in her 30s with Graves' hyperthyroidism. Each CDR3 is given with its conserved first and last residue. The D gene is left open where the match is weak. Expanded clones are given a class, and other clones once, few, many or no size at all.

j_gene,d_gene,v_gene,abundance,CDR3aa,CDR3nt
TRBJ2-1,-,TRBV9,-,CASSGEANNEQFF,TGTGCCAGCAGCGGCGAAGCAAACAATGAGCAGTTCTTC
TRBJ2-5,TRBD1,TRBV28,many,CANGDSWETQYF,TGTGCCAACGGGGACAGCTGGGAGACCCAGTACTTC
TRBJ2-1,TRBD2,TRBV4-1,few,CASSQNLVAGSSYNEQFF,TGCGCCAGCAGCCAAAATCTCGTAGCGGGAAGCTCCTACAATGAGCAGTTCTTC
TRBJ1-2,-,TRBV20-1,few,CRAYGYTF,TGCAGAGCTTATGGCTACACCTTC
TRBJ2-2,-,TRBV24-1,-,CATSDKSGTGELFF,TGTGCCACCAGTGATAAATCAGGCACCGGGGAGCTGTTTTTT
TRBJ2-5,-,TRBV20-1,-,CSAGGGAETQYF,TGCAGTGCTGGTGGGGGGGCCGAGACCCAGTACTTC
TRBJ2-1,-,TRBV13,many,CASSPRLVDEQFF,TGTGCCAGCAGCCCCAGACTAGTCGATGAGCAGTTCTTC
TRBJ1-1,TRBD1,TRBV4-1,-,CASSQAGTGGVETEAFF,TGCGCCAGCAGCCAAGCGGGGACAGGGGGCGTAGAAACTGAAGCTTTCTTT
TRBJ2-7,-,TRBV5-4,-,CASSLGMSFNEQYF,TGTGCCAGCAGCTTAGGGATGTCATTCAACGAGCAGTACTTC
TRBJ1-2,-,TRBV9,many,CASSTTGTTYGYTF,TGTGCCAGCAGCACAACCGGGACGACATATGGCTACACCTTC
TRBJ1-5,-,TRBV6-5,many,CASSYKGGGQPQHF,TGTGCCAGCAGTTACAAGGGAGGGGGTCAGCCCCAGCATTTT
TRBJ2-7,TRBD1,TRBV28,few,CASSLIAAGGDEQYF,TGTGCCAGCAGTTTAATCGCGGCAGGGGGCGACGAGCAGTACTTC
TRBJ1-2,-,TRBV7-2,many,CASSFETYGYTF,TGTGCCAGCAGCTTCGAAACCTATGGCTACACCTTC
TRBJ2-3,TRBD2,TRBV10-3,-,CAITATSVDTQYF,TGTGCCATCACTGCGACTAGCGTCGATACGCAGTATTTT
TRBJ2-1,-,TRBV18,many,CASMASVHNEQFF,TGTGCCAGCATGGCTAGCGTCCACAATGAGCAGTTCTTC
TRBJ2-7,TRBD2,TRBV6-1,many,CASSGPGTSGSEQYF,TGTGCCAGCAGTGGACCCGGGACTAGCGGGAGCGAGCAGTACTTC
TRBJ1-1,TRBD1,TRBV12-3/TRBV12-4,few,CASSFDRGWTEAFF,TGTGCCAGCAGTTTTGACAGGGGTTGGACTGAAGCTTTCTTT
TRBJ1-4,-,TRBV4-1,-,CASSQGIGEKLFF,TGCGCCAGCAGCCAGGGGATCGGGGAAAAACTGTTTTTT
TRBJ2-7,-,TRBV28,few,CASSYRGSTSYEQYF,TGTGCCAGCAGTTATAGAGGGAGTACCTCCTACGAGCAGTACTTC
TRBJ2-7,-,TRBV29-1,-,CSVGQGGEQYF,TGCAGCGTTGGGCAGGGTGGCGAGCAGTACTTC
TRBJ1-5,-,TRBV28,many,CASSPQQISNQPQHF,TGTGCCAGCAGTCCCCAGCAGATCAGCAATCAGCCCCAGCATTTT
TRBJ1-5,TRBD1,TRBV4-1,-,CASSPTGVGPQHF,TGCGCCAGCAGCCCGACAGGGGTTGGGCCCCAGCATTTT
TRBJ2-1,-,TRBV6-2/TRBV6-3,many,CASHKFPYNEQFF,TGTGCCAGTCACAAGTTCCCCTACAATGAGCAGTTCTTC
TRBJ2-2,TRBD2,TRBV7-2,-,CASSLEGRRLAGRGTGELFF,TGTGCCAGCAGCTTAGAAGGTCGGCGGCTAGCGGGAAGAGGGACCGGGGAGCTGTTTTTT
TRBJ2-4,-,TRBV28,many,CASRGRRVLAKNIQYF,TGTGCCAGCAGGGGACGACGTGTTCTAGCCAAAAACATTCAGTACTTC
TRBJ1-4,-,TRBV30,many,CAWRGGWDEKLFF,TGTGCCTGGAGGGGGGGGTGGGATGAAAAACTGTTTTTT
TRBJ2-1,-,TRBV6-2/TRBV6-3,many,CASSYPSGRSSYNEQFF,TGTGCCAGCAGTTACCCCTCTGGGCGGAGCTCCTACAATGAGCAGTTCTTC
TRBJ2-3,-,TRBV20-1,many,CSARDGRGDTQYF,TGCAGTGCTAGAGATGGGCGGGGAGATACGCAGTATTTT
TRBJ2-7,-,TRBV27,many,CASSSSPGPYYEQYF,TGTGCCAGCAGTTCGAGCCCGGGACCATACTACGAGCAGTACTTC
TRBJ2-1,TRBD2,TRBV19,-,CASSPTWTSGRTQGDRFF,TGTGCCAGTAGTCCTACCTGGACTAGCGGGAGGACCCAAGGGGATCGGTTCTTC
TRBJ2-7,TRBD2,TRBV27,-,CASSLSSGFSYEQYF,TGTGCCAGCAGTCTGTCTAGCGGATTCTCCTACGAGCAGTACTTC
TRBJ1-4,-,TRBV5-5,few,CASGNRVRDEKLFF,TGTGCCAGCGGAAACAGGGTCCGGGATGAAAAACTGTTTTTT
TRBJ2-1,-,TRBV24-1,few,CATSVGVHNEQFF,TGTGCCACCAGTGTAGGGGTCCACAATGAGCAGTTCTTC
TRBJ1-2,-,TRBV6-1,few,CASLRSDSIYGYTF,TGTGCCAGCCTCCGGTCGGACAGCATCTATGGCTACACCTTC
TRBJ1-1,-,TRBV7-3,many,CASSLGINTEAFF,TGTGCCAGCAGCTTAGGCATTAACACTGAAGCTTTCTTT
TRBJ2-2,TRBD1,TRBV6-1,many,CASYTRQGTTNTGELFF,TGTGCCAGCTACACCAGACAGGGAACAACGAACACCGGGGAGCTGTTTTTT
TRBJ1-1,-,TRBV20-1,many,CSAYRGSLNTEAFF,TGCAGTGCTTACCGGGGGTCCCTGAACACTGAAGCTTTCTTT
TRBJ1-2,-,TRBV12-3/TRBV12-4,-,CASSSPGHANYGYTF,TGTGCCAGCAGTTCCCCGGGACACGCGAACTATGGCTACACCTTC
TRBJ1-4,TRBD1,TRBV7-9,-,CASSPGQGTNEKLFF,TGTGCCAGCAGCCCTGGACAGGGTACTAATGAAAAACTGTTTTTT
TRBJ2-7,TRBD2,TRBV28,many,CASSWLAGAIYEQYF,TGTGCCAGCAGTTGGCTAGCGGGAGCTATATACGAGCAGTACTTC
TRBJ1-1,-,TRBV2,-,CASSGVGNTEAFF,TGTGCCAGCAGTGGCGTAGGAAACACTGAAGCTTTCTTT
TRBJ1-2,TRBD1,TRBV6-2/TRBV6-3,many,CASSSQGDYGYTF,TGTGCCAGCAGTTCACAGGGGGACTATGGCTACACCTTC
TRBJ1-5,TRBD1,TRBV20-1,many,CSASPTQGVNQPQHF,TGCAGTGCTAGTCCTACTCAGGGGGTAAATCAGCCCCAGCATTTT
TRBJ2-7,-,TRBV6-6,many,CASSYSRAGSYEQYF,TGTGCCAGCAGTTACTCGAGGGCCGGGTCCTACGAGCAGTACTTC
TRBJ2-7,-,TRBV29-1,-,CSVLGDSYEQYF,TGCAGCGTTTTAGGGGACTCCTACGAGCAGTACTTC
TRBJ2-7,TRBD2,TRBV11-2,-,CASSTTSAWNEQYF,TGTGCCAGCAGCACAACTAGCGCCTGGAACGAGCAGTACTTC
TRBJ2-1,-,TRBV4-1,-,CASSQVRGEVYNEQFF,TGCGCCAGCAGCCAAGTCAGGGGAGAAGTCTACAATGAGCAGTTCTTC
TRBJ2-2,-,TRBV12-3/TRBV12-4,few,CASSAVSTGELFF,TGTGCCAGCAGCGCTGTGTCCACCGGGGAGCTGTTTTTT